This TCR beta chain comes out of a study of T cells expressing NK-cell markers. Details on this clonotype: As yet, its antigen is unknown.

Study results and limitations: About 1.0-7.5% of CD8+ T cells in over 5 donors belonged to dominant NKG2C+ clonotypes.

One entry per CDR3 protein, without DNA, is what TCRdb gives after re-calling the 5' RACE reads. The sample includes hundreds of thousands of distinct CDR3 sequences. Germline CDR1 is SGHTA and CDR2 is FQGNSA. The CDR3 spans 15 residues. This chain joins TRBV7-2 and TRBJ1-2; TCRdb's assignment of TRBD1 cannot be checked, as there is no DNA. The receptor was derived from a woman aged 18 to 75 in good health. Sequences were obtained from blood T cells: a sorted CD56 or NKG2C T cell subset, CD4+ or CD8+ T cells, or bulk PBMC T cells (not recorded which). CDR3 amino acids: CASSFGARGLYGYTF.